The 26 T cell receptor beta chains below come from one sample, sequenced in a study of regulatory T cells in long-lasting Graves disease. Time point reported: newly diagnosed GD, antithyroid drugs for less than 3 months. Construction of the TCR library relied on RNA isolated from PBMCs. HTBI primers from iRepertoire and Arm-PCR of CDR3 regions yielded the TCR beta libraries. TCRdb reprocessed the multiplex PCR reads with MiXCR, giving one entry per CDR3 protein. The profile shows about 540,000 distinct CDR3 sequences, roughly 14% of them singletons. These same records also appear under a second study, on T cells in Graves' hyperthyroidism and ophthalmopathy.

The sample here was peripheral blood mononuclear cells (PBMCs), taken at new diagnosis, from a patient treated with antithyroid drugs. These receptor sequences come from a young man with Graves disease.

This clonotype showed up just a few times. The genes are TRBV19 and TRBJ2-1; a possible D gene is TRBD1 (7 bases). This CDR3 is 15 amino acids long. V lost 5 bases to trimming and J lost 15 bases, with 26 bases between them. Germline loops: CDR1 LNHDA, CDR2 SQIVND (reference sequence). The CDR3 sequence: CASSGDSRQGGGLFF. Written as DNA, the CDR3 is TGTGCCAGTAGTGGAGATTCCCGACAGGGAGGTGGTCTGTTCTTC.

Ten or more counts support this clonotype. The chain employs TRBV12-3 or TRBV12-4 and TRBJ2-4; D may correspond to TRBD1 or TRBD2 (5 bases each). V was shortened by 5 bases and J by 2 bases, with 16 bases between the two germline ends. CDR3 size: 16 residues. The CDR3 loop reads CASSRHGAGSKNIQYF. CDR3 DNA: TGTGCCAGCAGTCGCCATGGGGCGGGTTCCAAAAACATTCAGTACTTC.

Concerning this clonotype itself: The junction and the germline gene differ at one end; a read error may be behind it. This chain links TRBV12-3 or TRBV12-4 with TRBJ1-1; D is perhaps TRBD1 (6 bases). The CDR3 runs 14 residues. This CDR3 reads CASSIRGGGPEASF. CDR3 DNA sequence: TGTGCCAGCAGCATAAGGGGTGGGGGCCCTGAAGCTTCCTTT.

The chain carries TRBV7-9 and TRBJ2-7; D is unclear. The CDR3 covers 15 residues. Germline V gene data show CDR1 as SEHNR and CDR2 as FQNEAQ (reference sequence). V was cut by 4 bases and J by 3 bases, with 16 bases left in between. The CDR3 coding sequence is TGTGCCAGCAGCTCCCGCGGTACCGGCATCTACGAGCAGTACTTC. Protein sequence: CASSSRGTGIYEQYF.

The V and J genes are TRBV15 and TRBJ2-7; 10 bases align to TRBD1. This CDR3 is 17 amino acids long. Looked up from germline, CDR1 is LNHNV and CDR2 is YYDKDF (reference sequence). The J segment lost 3 bases and the V segment lost 2 bases, leaving 10 bases of the junction unmatched. DNA for the CDR3: TGTGCCACCAGCAGACTTCCCTCGGACAGGGGGGACTACGAGCAGTACTTC. Protein product: CATSRLPSDRGDYEQYF.

This clonotype was counted a few times. The chain is built from TRBV10-2 and TRBJ2-7; 9 bases are a match to TRBD1. The CDR3 has 15 amino acids. Germline values: CDR1 WSHSY, CDR2 SAAADI. V lost 6 bases to trimming and J lost 0 bases; unmatched junction nucleotides: 6. The CDR3 nucleotides are TGCGCCAGCAGGCCCGACAGGGGGGTCTCCTACGAGCAGTACTTC. Protein product: CASRPDRGVSYEQYF.

This clonotype was detected many times. This chain joins TRBV6-1 and TRBJ1-5; TRBD1 matches at 8 bases. The CDR3 has 14 amino acids. The V and J ends lost 3 bases and 9 bases, in that order; junction bases with no gene match: 7. Germline CDR1 MNHNS, CDR2 SASEGT. The CDR3 DNA reads as TGTGCCAGCAGTGACCATTGGACAGGGAGGCCCCAGCATTTT. This sequence encodes CASSDHWTGRPQHF.

About this clonotype: The germline gene is not matched at one end of the junction; a read error may be the cause. The chain uses TRBV28 and TRBJ1-4; the D gene is possibly TRBD1 (6 bases). The CDR3 totals 15 residues. CDR1 is MDHEN and CDR2 is SYDVKM in the germline V gene. The CDR3 spells CACSGAGAGSEKLFF. The CDR3 nucleotides read TGTGCCTGCAGTGGAGCGGGGGCGGGTTCTGAAAAACTGTTTTTT.

This clonotype has at least ten counts. The V gene is TRBV29-1, the J gene TRBJ2-7; 9 bases line up with TRBD2. The length of the CDR3 is 16 residues. Germline loops: CDR1 SQVTM, CDR2 ANQGSEA. The J segment lost 2 bases and the V segment lost 4 bases, leaving 12 bases of the junction unmatched. CDR3 DNA: TGCAGCGTTGTATTCCGGCTTAGCGGGAGAACCTACGAGCAGTACTTC. This gives the protein CSVVFRLSGRTYEQYF.

This clonotype was detected ten times or more. The V gene is TRBV12-3 or TRBV12-4, the J gene TRBJ2-7; D call uncertain. The CDR3 is 12 amino acids. Between the trimmed V and J ends, which lost 6 bases and 3 bases, there was a span of 9 bases. This chain's CDR3 is CASSQFDYEQYF. CDR3 DNA: TGTGCCAGCAGCCAGTTTGACTACGAGCAGTACTTC.

There are many counts of this clonotype. The CDR3 sequence is CASSQGGQGIWPQHF. The CDR3 coding sequence is TGTGCCAGCAGCCAAGGGGGACAGGGAATATGGCCCCAGCATTTT. This sequence joins TRBV3-1 and TRBJ1-5, with 9 bases lining up with TRBD1. This CDR3 has 15 amino acids. V trimming: 1 base; J trimming: 9 bases; junction bases outside the gene matches: 7. Looked up from germline, CDR1 is LGHDT and CDR2 is YNNKEL (reference sequence).

The table lists this clonotype with a few counts. The chain is built from TRBV29-1 and TRBJ2-1, with unresolved D. This CDR3 contains 9 residues. V dropped 7 bases and J dropped 5 bases, with 3 bases sitting between them. Germline lookup yields CDR1 SQVTM and CDR2 ANQGSEA. CDR3 sequence: CSENNEQFF. CDR3 DNA: TGCAGCGAGAACAATGAGCAGTTCTTC.

In its sample, this clonotype was seen many times. The V call is TRBV29-1, the J call TRBJ2-7; D uncertain. Trimming stripped 5 bases from V and 0 bases from J, with 14 bases between. The CDR3 is 14 residues long. CDR1 and CDR2 (germline): SQVTM, ANQGSEA. CDR3 loop: CSVQNEDHSYEQYF. The CDR3 DNA is TGCAGCGTTCAAAATGAGGACCACTCCTACGAGCAGTACTTC.

This clonotype has a count of ten or more. The rearrangement joins TRBV13 to TRBJ2-1; TRBD2 agrees at 13 bases. J lost 7 bases, V lost 5 bases, and 8 bases had no gene match. In germline, CDR1 is PRHDT, CDR2 FYEKMQ (reference sequence). CDR3 size: 16 residues. CDR3 residues: CASSRTSGRQWNEQFF. CDR3 nucleotide sequence: TGTGCCAGCAGCCGGACTAGCGGGAGACAGTGGAATGAGCAGTTCTTC.

This clonotype was seen more than once but under ten times. The CDR3 loop is CASSPVASAGVKWQYF. The CDR3 bases are TGTGCCAGCTCACCGGTAGCCTCTGCGGGAGTAAAGTGGCAGTACTTC. This chain uses TRBV18 with TRBJ2-7; 7 bases are a match to TRBD2. The germline V gene encodes CDR1 KGHSH and CDR2 LQKENI. The ends lost 3 bases at V and 9 bases at J; junction bases unmatched: 17. The CDR3 runs to 16 residues.

This clonotype showed up many times. V gene TRBV2 combines with J gene TRBJ2-1, with 12 bases aligning to TRBD2. Germline V gives CDR1 SNHLY, CDR2 FYNNEI. The junction had 12 bases not matched to a gene; V was cut back by 2 bases and J by 7 bases. The CDR3 is 18 amino acids. The CDR3 sequence is CASSEIYYSSGRGNEQFF. As DNA, the CDR3 is TGTGCCAGCAGTGAAATATATTATTCTAGCGGGAGGGGGAATGAGCAGTTCTTC.

This clonotype was seen many times. This chain connects TRBV24-1 to TRBJ1-1; tentative D call: TRBD1 (5 bases). V lost 4 bases to trimming and J lost 4 bases, with 12 bases between them. CDR3 length equals 14 residues. CDR1 and CDR2 from the germline V gene are KGHDR and SFDVKD. The CDR3 nucleotides are TGTGCCACCAGTGAGGGGATCGGGGCCACTGAAGCTTTCTTT. Its protein product is CATSEGIGATEAFF.

This clonotype appeared a few times. V gene TRBV7-9 combines with J gene TRBJ2-2; D is tentatively TRBD1 or TRBD2 (5 bases each). Germline V gives CDR1 SEHNR, CDR2 FQNEAQ (reference sequence). Trimming took 7 bases from V and 5 from J, leaving 23 bases between them. CDR3 size: 17 residues. CDR3 sequence reads: CASKSPGPARGTGELFF. In DNA, the CDR3 is TGTGCCAGCAAATCTCCGGGACCAGCTAGGGGTACCGGGGAGCTGTTTTTT.

This clonotype was detected many times. The V gene is TRBV19, the J gene TRBJ2-5; 9 bases match TRBD2. The CDR3 extends over 14 amino acids. V gave up 5 bases and J gave up 3 bases; unmatched junction bases: 4. Germline V lookup: CDR1 LNHDA, CDR2 SQIVND (reference sequence). CDR3 sequence reads: CASSPGLAEETQYF. The CDR3 DNA follows: TGTGCCAGTAGTCCGGGACTAGCTGAAGAGACCCAGTACTTC.

This clonotype was detected ten times or more. The V gene is TRBV6-5, the J gene TRBJ2-7; D may be TRBD1 or TRBD2 (5 bases each). The V end lost 0 bases, the J end lost 6 bases, and 15 bases lay between the germline ends. There are 15 residues in the CDR3. Per the germline V gene, CDR1 is MNHEY and CDR2 is SVGAGI. CDR3 DNA: TGTGCCAGCAGTTACTCGGGTTGGGACGGAATCGAGCAGTACTTC. Translated, it gives CASSYSGWDGIEQYF.

This clonotype was seen ten or more times. V is TRBV2 and J is TRBJ1-5; the match to TRBD1 covers 10 bases. The J segment lost 6 bases and the V segment lost 6 bases, leaving 5 bases of the junction unmatched. Germline-derived CDR1 and CDR2 are SNHLY and FYNNEI. The CDR3 loop spans 14 amino acids. This chain's CDR3 is CASSPTGGLQPQHF. The CDR3 region has the DNA TGTGCCAGCAGCCCGACAGGGGGCCTTCAGCCCCAGCATTTT. Filled out from reference TRBV2 and TRBJ1-5, the complete variable domain reads EPEVTQTPSHQVTQMGQEVILRCVPISNHLYFYWYRQILGQKVEFLVSFYNNEISEKSEIFDDQFSVERPDGSNFTLKIRSTKLEDSAMYFCASSPTGGLQPQHFGDGTRLSIL.

This clonotype has a handful of counts. This chain connects TRBV6-5 to TRBJ2-1; 10 bases line up with TRBD2. The germline V gene encodes CDR1 MNHEY and CDR2 SVGAGI. The V and J ends lost 4 bases and 9 bases, in that order; junction bases with no gene match: 9. There are 15 residues in the CDR3. CDR3 coding DNA: TGTGCCAGCAGTTCCGGTCTAGCGGGAGTAAGTGAGCAGTTCTTC. It codes for CASSSGLAGVSEQFF.

Many counts were recorded for this clonotype. This rearrangement joins TRBV20-1 to TRBJ2-7; perhaps D is TRBD1 or TRBD2 (5 bases each). Trimming stripped 5 bases from V and 2 bases from J, with 13 bases between. Germline CDR1 is DFQATT and CDR2 is SNEGSKA (reference sequence). This CDR3 is built from 13 residues. CDR3 in DNA: TGCAGTGCTTACAGGACGGAGGCCTACGAGCAGTACTTC. It encodes CSAYRTEAYEQYF.

This clonotype came up many times. The V gene is TRBV7-9, the J gene TRBJ2-3; no clear D gene. Trimming pared 1 base from V and 4 bases from J, leaving 18 bases between. The length of the CDR3 is 17 residues. Per germline, CDR1 SEHNR and CDR2 FQNEAQ (reference sequence). The chain's CDR3 is CASSLGVLKGNPDTQYF. Written as DNA, the CDR3 is TGTGCCAGCAGCTTAGGTGTTCTCAAAGGAAACCCAGATACGCAGTATTTT.

This chain joins TRBV7-2 and TRBJ1-1, with 8 nucleotides matching TRBD1. Germline-derived CDR1 and CDR2 are SGHTA and FQGNSA. The CDR3 has 14 amino acids. With 5 bases clipped from V and 4 bases from J, the junction kept 6 bases outside the gene matches. Written as DNA, the CDR3 is TGTGCCAGCAGCCAACAGGGGGATGGCACTGAAGCTTTCTTT. Its protein product is CASSQQGDGTEAFF.

Only a few counts were recorded for this clonotype. The chain uses TRBV15 and TRBJ2-7; 7 bases align to TRBD2. J was trimmed by 4 bases and V by 2 bases; bases with no gene match: 14. Germline V gene sequence: CDR1 LNHNV, CDR2 YYDKDF (reference sequence). There are 17 residues in the CDR3. Here the CDR3 reads CATSRPFRAGDEYEQYF. CDR3 nucleotides: TGTGCCACCAGCAGACCCTTTCGGGCGGGGGATGAATACGAGCAGTACTTC. Supplemented by reference TRBV15 and TRBJ2-7, the full variable domain reads DAMVIQNPRYQVTQFGKPVTLSCSQTLNHNVMYWYQQKSSQAPKLLFHYYDKDFNNEADTPDNFQSRRPNTSFCFLDIRSPGLGDTAMYLCATSRPFRAGDEYEQYFGPGTRLTVT.